Each of the 12 T cell receptor beta chains below was sequenced from the same sample in a study of blood T cell repertoires in COVID-19. Only in-frame clones appear in the TCRdb table, and some are missing; sequencing was by immunoSEQ multiplex PCR. In the table there are some 160,000 clones, roughly 90% of which are singletons. The sequenced material came from peripheral blood. Receptors were obtained from a woman between 65 and 79 years old with acute or convalescent COVID-19.

The rearrangement joins TRBV6-5 to TRBJ1-5; 11 bases line up with TRBD1. The V and J ends lost 4 bases and 2 bases, in that order; junction bases with no gene match: 4. The CDR3 consists of 16 residues. The V gene's germline CDR1 is MNHEY and CDR2 SVGAGI. The CDR3 DNA sequence: TGTGCCAGCAGTTCCGGGACAGGGGGTGGCAATCAGCCCCAGCATTTT. Residues: CASSSGTGGGNQPQHF.

This clone was seen more than once but under ten times. The genes are TRBV5-1 and TRBJ1-1; unclear D gene. With 2 bases removed from V and 2 bases from J, the gap between germline ends came to 13 bases. The CDR3 has 15 residues. Germline V CDR1 and CDR2: SGHRS, YFSETQ. CDR3 coding DNA: TGCGCCAGCAGCTTAGCCCGTGCCCGCAACACTGAAGCTTTCTTT. Translating gives CASSLARARNTEAFF.

J is TRBJ2-5 and V is TRBV6-2 or TRBV6-3; the match to TRBD1 covers 9 bases. V gave up 6 bases and J gave up 3 bases; unmatched junction bases: 11. This CDR3 is built from 16 residues. Germline V lookup: CDR1 MNHEY, CDR2 SVGEGT. The CDR3, as DNA: TGTGCCAGCAGCCAGCCGTACCGGACAGGGGAAGAGACCCAGTACTTC. Its translation is CASSQPYRTGEETQYF.

The chain is built from TRBV19 and TRBJ1-1, with 7 bases matching TRBD1. From germline, CDR1 is LNHDA and CDR2 SQIVND (reference sequence). V trimming: 4 bases; J trimming: 0 bases; junction bases outside the gene matches: 8. The CDR3 is made up of 16 amino acids. The CDR3 DNA is TGTGCCAGTAGTAGGGGACAGAATCTCATGAACACTGAAGCTTTCTTT. This encodes CASSRGQNLMNTEAFF.

This clone was detected once. Different DNA sequences within this sample yield the same CDR3. The gene calls are TRBV5-1 and TRBJ2-3; 7 bases fit TRBD1. The V gene's germline CDR1 is SGHRS and CDR2 YFSETQ. Trimming removed 0 bases from V and 0 bases from J; junction bases left unmatched: 1. This CDR3 region has 15 residues. CDR3 coding DNA: TGCGCCAGCAGCTTGGGGGACAGAAGCACAGATACGCAGTATTTT. It codes for CASSLGDRSTDTQYF. Variable domain in full (rest from reference TRBV5-1 and TRBJ2-3): KAGVTQTPRYLIKTRGQQVTLSCSPISGHRSVSWYQQTPGQGLQFLFEYFSETQRNKGNFPGRFSGRQFSNSRSEMNVSTLELGDSALYLCASSLGDRSTDTQYFGPGTRLTVL.

The chain couples TRBV10-3 to TRBJ1-5; 8 positions match TRBD1. The germline CDR1 and CDR2 sequences are ENHRY and SYGVKD. This CDR3 contains 17 residues. V shed 3 bases and J 1 base; nucleotides not matched to a gene: 8. The CDR3 nucleotides are TGTGCCATCAGTGACAGGTGGACAGGGCCCAGCAATCAGCCCCAGCATTTT. Protein: CAISDRWTGPSNQPQHF.

The chain recombines TRBV6-1 with TRBJ1-4, with TRBD1 identical over 12 bases. Germline CDR1 reads MNHNS; CDR2 reads SASEGT. This CDR3 has 16 residues. Unmatched junction bases numbered 6, after V lost 3 bases and J lost 7 bases. The CDR3 DNA reads TGTGCCAGCAGTGACCCCGGGACAGGGGGCGGTGAAAAACTGTTTTTT. Residues: CASSDPGTGGGEKLFF.

The CDR3 here is CASRELTDTGYGYTF. The CDR3 DNA reads TGTGCCAGTAGGGAACTTACGGACACCGGCTATGGCTACACCTTC. The chain carries TRBV19 and TRBJ1-2; D is perhaps TRBD1 (5 bases). The CDR3 is 15 residues long. The V gene's germline CDR1 is LNHDA and CDR2 SQIVND (reference sequence). V was shortened by 6 bases and J by 4 bases, with 18 bases between the two germline ends.

This clone was observed a few times. The chain combines TRBV10-3 with TRBJ1-5, with D possibly being TRBD1 (6 bases). V lost 0 bases to trimming and J lost 1 base, with 13 bases between them. CDR3 length: 17 residues. Germline V lookup: CDR1 ENHRY, CDR2 SYGVKD. CDR3 amino acids: CAISESSGQGSNQPQHF. Written as DNA, the CDR3 is TGTGCCATCAGTGAGTCTTCGGGACAAGGAAGCAATCAGCCCCAGCATTTT.

The rearrangement uses TRBV9 and TRBJ2-2, with 7 bases matching TRBD1. Germline CDR1 SGDLS, CDR2 YYNGEE. The CDR3 has 15 residues. J lost 5 bases, V lost 0 bases, and 4 bases had no gene match. CDR3 sequence reads: CASSVVGGRTGELFF. Written as DNA, the CDR3 is TGTGCCAGCAGCGTAGTAGGGGGCCGGACCGGGGAGCTGTTTTTT.

The rearrangement joins TRBV6-2 or TRBV6-3 to TRBJ1-2, with D perhaps matching TRBD1 (6 bases). The CDR3 extends over 12 amino acids. The germline V gene encodes CDR1 MNHEY and CDR2 SVGEGT. V lost 4 bases, J lost 7 bases, and 10 bases lay in between. The CDR3 DNA sequence: TGTGCCAGCAGTTTCGGACAGATTGGCTACACCTTC. Amino acid sequence: CASSFGQIGYTF.

This chain links TRBV3-1 (or the pseudogene TRBV3-2) with TRBJ1-1; a possible D gene is TRBD1 (6 bases). Trimming stripped 1 base from V and 4 bases from J, with 22 bases between. Germline V CDR1 and CDR2: LGHDT, YNNKEL (reference sequence). This CDR3 spans 18 amino acids. The CDR3: CASSQVYRRGGRGTEAFF. CDR3 DNA: TGTGCCAGCAGCCAAGTTTACAGGAGGGGGGGTCGGGGCACTGAAGCTTTCTTT.